A selection of T cell receptor beta chains follows, all from one sample in a study of cytomegalovirus exposure and HLA in healthy donors. Profiling relied on immunoSEQ multiplex PCR, and the TCRdb table lists in-frame clones only, not all of them. The sample holds some 170,000 clones, 60% to 85% seen once. Sequenced material: PBMCs. The receptors here all came from a man aged 25-45 years in good health and CMV-seropositive. Both conserved end residues are part of each CDR3. The D gene is left open where the match is weak. The size entry is marked missing in some rows and otherwise reads once, few, many or a size class.

j_gene | abundance | d_gene | v_gene | CDR3aa | CDR3nt
TRBJ2-7 | - | - | TRBV5-1 | CASSQSGWDEQYF | TGCGCCAGCAGCCAATCAGGCTGGGACGAGCAGTACTTC
TRBJ2-2 | - | TRBD2 | TRBV6-4 | CASSPERGVSGELFF | TGTGCCAGCAGCCCCGAGCGGGGGGTAAGCGGGGAGCTGTTTTTT
TRBJ2-7 | - | TRBD1 | TRBV2 | CASSHGGQGKYEQYF | TGTGCCAGCAGTCATGGAGGACAGGGAAAGTACGAGCAGTACTTC
TRBJ1-4 | - | - | TRBV28 | CASRRNEKLFF | TGTGCCAGCAGGCGTAATGAAAAACTGTTTTTT
TRBJ2-5 | - | TRBD2 | TRBV6-5 | CASSYPSGSQETQYF | TGTGCCAGCAGTTACCCAAGCGGGAGCCAAGAGACCCAGTACTTC
TRBJ1-1 | - | - | TRBV9 | CASSVAGASGGSTEAFF | TGTGCCAGCAGCGTAGCTGGAGCGTCCGGGGGTTCCACTGAAGCTTTCTTT
TRBJ2-7 | - | TRBD2 | TRBV11-2 | CASSFSGYEQYF | TGTGCCAGCAGCTTTAGCGGGTACGAGCAGTACTTC
TRBJ2-7 | few | - | TRBV29-1 | CSVIDRHSYEQYF | TGCAGCGTTATCGACAGGCACTCCTACGAGCAGTACTTC
TRBJ2-2 | - | TRBD1 | TRBV9 | CASSAGQGTTGELFF | TGTGCCAGCAGCGCGGGACAGGGAACTACCGGGGAGCTGTTTTTT
TRBJ2-7 | - | TRBD1 | TRBV5-1 | CASSDPGQTYEQYF | TGCGCCAGCAGCGATCCGGGACAGACCTACGAGCAGTACTTC
TRBJ2-2 | - | - | TRBV21-1 | CASSKDRAWAGELFF | TGTGCCAGCAGCAAAGACAGGGCTTGGGCCGGGGAGCTGTTTTTT
TRBJ2-1 | - | - | TRBV11-1 | CASSLGDSNEQFF | TGTGCCAGCAGCTTAGGGGACTCCAATGAGCAGTTCTTC
TRBJ2-7 | once | - | TRBV7-9 | CASSLDRVLEYF | TGTGCCAGCAGCTTAGACAGGGTATTGGAGTACTTC
TRBJ1-1 | - | TRBD1 | TRBV6-5 | CASRKQGAYTEAFF | TGTGCCAGCAGAAAACAGGGGGCGTACACTGAAGCTTTCTTT
TRBJ2-6 | - | - | TRBV5-1 | CASSSPSRGGANVLTF | TGCGCCAGCAGCTCTCCGAGTCGGGGAGGGGCCAACGTCCTGACTTTC
TRBJ2-7 | - | - | TRBV2 | CASSDRLAIIEQYF | TGTGCCAGCAGTGACAGGCTAGCGATAATAGAGCAGTACTTC
TRBJ2-3 | once | TRBD2 | TRBV7-3 | CASSLTSGGPLTDTQYF | TGTGCCAGCAGCTTAACTAGCGGGGGGCCTCTAACAGATACGCAGTATTTT
TRBJ2-1 | - | TRBD2 | TRBV30 | CAWIWVAGGPGEQFF | TGTGCCTGGATATGGGTAGCGGGGGGGCCGGGTGAGCAGTTCTTC
TRBJ2-1 | - | - | TRBV10-1 | CASSQASSYNEQFF | TGCGCCAGCTCCCAGGCGAGCTCCTACAATGAGCAGTTCTTC
TRBJ1-4 | - | TRBD1 | TRBV18 | CASSPRQGANEKLFF | TGTGCCAGCTCACCACGACAGGGGGCGAATGAAAAACTGTTTTTT
TRBJ1-6 | - | TRBD1 | TRBV2 | CASSPGQGYNSPLHF | TGTGCCAGCAGCCCCGGACAGGGGTATAATTCACCCCTCCACTTT
TRBJ2-1 | - | - | TRBV6-6 | CASSYGTTLYNEQFF | TGTGCCAGCAGTTACGGGACAACGTTATACAATGAGCAGTTCTTC
TRBJ2-7 | - | - | TRBV4-1 | CASSQETGYLYYEQYF | TGCGCCAGCAGCCAAGAAACAGGGTATTTGTACTACGAGCAGTACTTC
TRBJ2-1 | - | - | TRBV2 | CASQAGDNEQFF | TGTGCTAGTCAGGCAGGGGACAATGAGCAGTTCTTC
TRBJ2-7 | - | TRBD2 | TRBV15 | CATSRVGTSGVSYEQYF | TGTGCCACCAGCAGAGTGGGGACTAGCGGGGTGTCCTACGAGCAGTACTTC
TRBJ2-1 | - | TRBD1 | TRBV28 | CASEGVTGGSNEQFF | TGTGCCAGCGAAGGGGTGACAGGGGGCAGCAATGAGCAGTTCTTC
TRBJ2-7 | - | TRBD2 | TRBV7-2 | CASTLLAGGSYEQYF | TGTGCCAGCACTCTACTAGCGGGGGGGTCCTACGAGCAGTACTTC
TRBJ1-1 | - | - | TRBV10-3 | CAISDHGTGIGTEAFF | TGTGCCATCAGTGACCACGGAACAGGGATTGGCACTGAAGCTTTCTTT
TRBJ2-1 | few | TRBD2 | TRBV2 | CASSEAGRGGSHEQFF | TGTGCCAGCAGTGAAGCGGGGCGGGGGGGCTCCCATGAGCAGTTCTTC
TRBJ1-6 | - | - | TRBV6-5 | CASRTTGPNSPLHF | TGTGCCAGCAGGACAACAGGGCCCAATTCACCCCTCCACTTT
TRBJ2-3 | - | TRBD2 | TRBV2 | CASSGTTSGGAEYF | TGTGCCAGCAGTGGAACGACTAGCGGGGGGGCCGAGTATTTT
TRBJ2-7 | - | TRBD1 | TRBV10-3 | CATARDSSYEQYF | TGTGCCACCGCCCGGGACAGCTCCTACGAGCAGTACTTC
TRBJ1-2 | - | - | TRBV27 | CASSPGYGYTF | TGTGCCAGCAGCCCGGGGTATGGCTACACCTTC
TRBJ2-7 | - | - | TRBV4-2 | CASSHQAGAGVYEQYF | TGTGCCAGCAGCCATCAGGCAGGGGCTGGAGTTTACGAGCAGTACTTC
TRBJ2-7 | few | - | TRBV27 | CASSSTYEQYF | TGTGCCAGCAGTTCCACCTACGAGCAGTACTTC
TRBJ1-2 | - | - | TRBV10-3 | CAISPPGNYGYTF | TGTGCCATCAGTCCCCCCGGGAACTATGGCTACACCTTC